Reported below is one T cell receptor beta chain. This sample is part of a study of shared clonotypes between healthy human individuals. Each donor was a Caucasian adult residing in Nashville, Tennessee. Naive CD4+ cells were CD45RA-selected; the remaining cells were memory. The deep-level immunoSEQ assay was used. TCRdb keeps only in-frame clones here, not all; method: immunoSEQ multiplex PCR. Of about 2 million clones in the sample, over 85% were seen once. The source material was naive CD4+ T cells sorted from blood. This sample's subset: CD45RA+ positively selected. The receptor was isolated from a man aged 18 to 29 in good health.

In DNA form, the CDR3 reads TGTGCCAGCAGCTTAACGGGACAGTCCTACGAGCAGTACTTC. This codes for CASSLTGQSYEQYF. V usage is TRBV13 and J usage is TRBJ2-7; 7 bases map to TRBD1. Germline V gene sequence: CDR1 PRHDT, CDR2 FYEKMQ (reference sequence). This CDR3 spans 14 amino acids. J gave up 1 base and V 2 bases, and 2 bases lay outside the gene matches.